The 25 T cell receptor beta chains in this list originate from one sample, sequenced in a study of T cells in Graves' hyperthyroidism and ophthalmopathy. RNA transcripts served as the template for amplifying TCR beta CDR3 regions. First-round RT-PCR of the TCR CDR3 relied on the HTBI primer set. TCRdb ran MiXCR on the multiplex PCR reads and lists one entry per CDR3 protein. The sample holds over 650,000 distinct CDR3 sequences, about 45% seen once. Sample: peripheral blood or thyroid tissue (not recorded which). The receptors were sampled from an adult man with Graves' disease, either hyperthyroidism or ophthalmopathy (not recorded which).

The rearrangement links TRBV7-2 to TRBJ2-3; 7 bases agree with TRBD2. V shed 2 bases, J shed 2 bases, and the junction held 4 bases outside the gene matches. This CDR3 has 15 amino acids. From germline, CDR1 is SGHTA and CDR2 FQGNSA. The CDR3 DNA reads as TGTGCCAGCAGCTTACTAGCGGAGTACACAGATACGCAGTATTTT. Translated, it gives CASSLLAEYTDTQYF.

A few counts support this clonotype. The chain carries TRBV6-5 and TRBJ1-2, with 8 bases matching TRBD1. The CDR3 length is 12 residues. Unmatched junction bases numbered 5, after V lost 6 bases and J lost 8 bases. In germline, CDR1 is MNHEY, CDR2 SVGAGI. CDR3 nucleotide sequence: TGTGCCAGCAGCCTGACAGGGGAGGGCTACACCTTC. Translation: CASSLTGEGYTF.

V and J are TRBV7-2 and TRBJ1-4, with TRBD1 as a possible D gene (6 bases). Trimming took 3 bases from V and 6 from J, leaving 20 bases between them. Germline loops: CDR1 SGHTA, CDR2 FQGNSA. This CDR3 contains 17 residues. The CDR3 sequence: CASSFGLRGGEDEKLFF. The CDR3, as DNA: TGTGCCAGCAGCTTTGGGCTTCGGGGGGGCGAGGATGAAAAACTGTTTTTT.

The chain has TRBV29-1 and TRBJ1-5; 7 positions match TRBD1. CDR1 SQVTM and CDR2 ANQGSEA come from the germline V gene. V gave up 5 bases and J gave up 4 bases; unmatched junction bases: 8. This CDR3 comprises 14 residues. The CDR3 here is CSVWGRQGNQPQHF. For the CDR3, the DNA is TGCAGCGTTTGGGGCAGACAGGGTAATCAGCCCCAGCATTTT.

The chain joins TRBV12-3 or TRBV12-4 to TRBJ2-7; possible D gene TRBD1, 5 bases. The CDR3 is 15 amino acids. V was clipped by 5 bases and J by 3 bases, with 17 bases between them. The CDR3 is CASSELGGRVYEQYF. The CDR3 region has the DNA TGTGCCAGCAGTGAACTGGGTGGCAGGGTCTACGAGCAGTACTTC.

The genes are TRBV7-9 and TRBJ1-1; D might be TRBD1 (5 bases). Between the trimmed V and J ends, which lost 1 base and 4 bases, there was a span of 10 bases. The CDR3 consists of 14 residues. Germline V gene lookup returns CDR1 SEHNR and CDR2 FQNEAQ (reference sequence). The CDR3 sequence: CASSLGEGSTEAFF. The CDR3 region has the DNA TGTGCCAGCAGCTTAGGGGAGGGGAGCACTGAAGCTTTCTTT.

J is TRBJ2-6 and V is TRBV12-3 or TRBV12-4, with D possibly called TRBD1 or TRBD2 (6 bases each). This CDR3 has 18 amino acids. V gave up 4 bases and J gave up 1 base, with 17 bases separating them. CDR3 region: CASSYSGTGASGANVLTF. The DNA for the CDR3 is TGTGCCAGCAGTTACTCCGGGACGGGGGCTTCTGGGGCCAACGTCCTGACTTTC.

In its sample, this clonotype was seen many times. The chain carries TRBV2 and TRBJ2-2; D not resolved. CDR1 SNHLY and CDR2 FYNNEI come from the germline V gene. This CDR3 contains 11 residues. Deletions cut 4 bases from V and 7 bases from J, with 4 bases between. The CDR3 reads CASSAVGELFF. CDR3 nucleotides: TGTGCCAGCAGTGCGGTCGGGGAGCTGTTTTTT.

This clonotype was counted ten times or more. The V call is TRBV25-1, the J call TRBJ1-5; D is unresolved. V shed 3 bases and J shed 0 bases, with 6 bases lying between them. Per the germline V gene, CDR1 is MGHDK and CDR2 is SYGVNS. This CDR3 region has 14 residues. Here the CDR3 DNA reads TGTGCCAGCAGTGAGCTAAATAGCAATCAGCCCCAGCATTTT. It is translated as CASSELNSNQPQHF. Looking up the rest from reference TRBV25-1 and TRBJ1-5 gives the full variable domain: EADIYQTPRYLVIGTGKKITLECSQTMGHDKMYWYQQDPGMELHLIHYSYGVNSTEKGDLSSESTVSRIRTEHFPLTLESARPSHTSQYLCASSELNSNQPQHFGDGTRLSIL.

Note on this clonotype: A much larger clone lies a single base off, so this may be a read error. The V and J genes are TRBV20-1 and TRBJ2-5, with TRBD2 matching 10 bases. The V and J ends lost 3 bases and 2 bases, in that order; junction bases with no gene match: 6. There are 15 residues in the CDR3. Germline assignment: CDR1 DFQATT and CDR2 SNEGSKA (reference sequence). The CDR3 spells CSASAPAGGQETQYF. The CDR3 bases are TGCAGTGCTAGTGCGCCAGCGGGGGGGCAAGAGACCCAGTACTTC.

This chain joins TRBV24-1 and TRBJ2-7, with D perhaps matching TRBD2 (5 bases). Trimming took 4 bases from V and 3 from J, leaving 21 bases between them. Germline lookup yields CDR1 KGHDR and CDR2 SFDVKD. The CDR3 totals 17 residues. The CDR3 loop reads CATSDLTPGLSRYEQYF. The CDR3, as DNA: TGTGCCACCAGTGACTTGACTCCCGGACTTTCTCGCTACGAGCAGTACTTC.

This clonotype was picked up a small number of times. The chain uses TRBV6-5 and TRBJ1-6; the D is unclear. Germline values: CDR1 MNHEY, CDR2 SVGAGI. CDR3 size: 13 residues. Deletions cut 11 bases from V and 5 bases from J, with 13 bases between. CDR3 nucleotide sequence: TGTGCCTGCCGCAGCGTCGATAATTCACCCCTCCACTTT. Its translation: CACRSVDNSPLHF.

V gene TRBV2 combines with J gene TRBJ2-5; 9 nucleotides match TRBD2. Losses at the gene ends were 8 bases for V and 5 bases for J; bases not matched to a gene: 12. The length of the CDR3 is 15 residues. Germline V gene data show CDR1 as SNHLY and CDR2 as FYNNEI. This CDR3 is CASSPTASGKETQYF. The CDR3 bases are TGTGCCAGCTCACCCACCGCTAGCGGGAAGGAGACCCAGTACTTC.

The V gene is TRBV29-1, the J gene TRBJ1-4; D may be TRBD1 (5 bases). The germline CDR1 and CDR2 sequences are SQVTM and ANQGSEA. Trimming took 5 bases from V and 2 from J, leaving 18 bases between them. The CDR3 contains 16 residues. CDR3 loop: CSVRAGGPATNEKLFF. The CDR3 region has the DNA TGCAGCGTTCGGGCGGGGGGTCCCGCGACTAATGAAAAACTGTTTTTT.

This clonotype was recorded a few times. A much more abundant neighbour one base away suggests this may be a read error. V gene TRBV15 combines with J gene TRBJ2-7, with D tentatively TRBD1 (5 bases). Germline V gene sequence: CDR1 LNHNV, CDR2 YYDKDF (reference sequence). The CDR3 has 14 amino acids. Trimming removed 0 bases from V and 2 bases from J, with 8 bases in between. The CDR3 protein is CATSRDPGTYEQYF. CDR3 bases: TGTGCCACCAGCAGAGATCCAGGGACCTACGAGCAGTACTTC.

The rearrangement links TRBV29-1 to TRBJ1-1; D not resolved. The germline CDR1 and CDR2 sequences are SQVTM and ANQGSEA. This CDR3 contains 12 residues. V was shortened by 0 bases and J by 10 bases, with 12 bases between the two germline ends. CDR3 sequence reads: CSVEDSSGRAFF. The CDR3 bases are TGCAGCGTTGAAGATTCATCGGGGAGAGCTTTCTTT. The full variable domain, completed using reference TRBV29-1 and TRBJ1-1, is SAVISQKPSRDICQRGTSLTIQCQVDSQVTMMFWYRQQPGQSLTLIATANQGSEATYESGFVIDKFPISRPNLTFSTLTVSNMSPEDSSIYLCSVEDSSGRAFFGQGTRLTVV.

The chain's CDR3 is CASSPGERGYNYGYTF. In DNA, the CDR3 is TGCGCCAGCAGCCCCGGGGAGAGGGGATACAACTATGGCTACACCTTC. The chain joins TRBV5-1 to TRBJ1-2, with D perhaps TRBD1 (5 bases). The CDR3 is made up of 16 amino acids. Trimming left V 4 bases short and J 2 bases short, with 18 bases between. In germline, CDR1 is SGHRS, CDR2 YFSETQ.

This clonotype was seen ten or more times. The chain recombines TRBV10-3 with TRBJ1-3; D might be TRBD1 (6 bases). The germline CDR1 and CDR2 sequences are ENHRY and SYGVKD. The length of the CDR3 is 16 residues. Trimming left V 3 bases short and J 0 bases short, with 12 bases between. The CDR3 nucleotides read TGTGCCATCAGTGACAAAGGACAGAGCTCTGGAAACACCATATATTTT. Its translation: CAISDKGQSSGNTIYF.

This clonotype appeared a single time. The chain's CDR3 is CSVGDGEDYGYTF. Written as DNA, the CDR3 is TGCAGCGTTGGTGACGGAGAGGACTATGGCTACACCTTC. The chain is built from TRBV29-1 and TRBJ1-2; D is unclear. Germline CDR1 is SQVTM and CDR2 is ANQGSEA. The CDR3 is 13 residues long. Trimming cost V 4 bases and J 3 bases, with 12 bases left between them.

The sample holds a few counts of this clonotype. The J gene is TRBJ1-2, the V gene TRBV9; weak D call: TRBD1 (5 bases). Trimming removed 0 bases at V and 6 bases at J, with 15 bases between. The germline gives CDR1 SGDLS, CDR2 YYNGEE. The CDR3 sequence is 15 residues long. The CDR3 DNA reads TGTGCCAGCAGCGTAGCTCGTAAAGGGGAGGATGGCTACACCTTC. It codes for CASSVARKGEDGYTF.

The chain has TRBV5-4 and TRBJ1-1, with 9 bases matching TRBD1. The CDR3 contains 16 residues. V lost 4 bases and J lost 5; bases outside the gene matches: 12. The germline gives CDR1 SGHNT, CDR2 YYREEE (reference sequence). The CDR3 protein is CASSADPGQGKTEAFF. CDR3 sequence (DNA): TGTGCCAGCAGCGCCGACCCAGGACAGGGGAAAACTGAAGCTTTCTTT.

This clonotype was picked up a small number of times. The rearrangement links TRBV19 to TRBJ1-1, with D possibly TRBD1 on 5 matching bases. Germline CDR1 and CDR2: LNHDA and SQIVND (reference sequence). Trimming shortened V by 3 bases and J by 4 bases, and 12 bases separated the two germline ends. The CDR3 extends over 14 amino acids. This CDR3 reads CASSIWGGGTEAFF. The CDR3, as DNA: TGTGCCAGTAGTATTTGGGGGGGTGGCACTGAAGCTTTCTTT.

V gene TRBV5-5 combines with J gene TRBJ1-2, with no clear D. The CDR3 covers 15 residues. Trimming stripped 5 bases from V and 4 bases from J, with 18 bases between. Germline values: CDR1 SGHKS, CDR2 YYEKEE (reference sequence). The CDR3 spells CASRPRADQSYGYTF. The DNA for the CDR3 is TGTGCCAGCAGGCCGAGGGCGGACCAGAGCTATGGCTACACCTTC.

The chain couples TRBV6-5 to TRBJ2-5, with 7 bases matching TRBD2. V dropped 0 bases and J dropped 5; count of bases not matched to a gene: 6. CDR1 is MNHEY and CDR2 is SVGAGI in the germline V gene. The CDR3 is made up of 15 amino acids. This CDR3 is CASSYSRGSRETQYF. The CDR3 DNA reads TGTGCCAGCAGTTACTCGCGGGGGTCCCGGGAGACCCAGTACTTC.

Concerning this clonotype itself: One junction end disagrees with the germline gene, perhaps due to a read error. The chain recombines TRBV10-1 with TRBJ1-6; weak D call: TRBD1 (6 bases). Germline CDR1 WNHNN, CDR2 SYGVQD (reference sequence). This CDR3 comprises 18 residues. The CDR3 sequence: CASSYSTPRGPPYSPLHF. The CDR3 nucleotides are TGTGCCAGCAGTTACTCAACCCCCAGGGGTCCCCCCTATTCACCCCTCCACTTT.